What follows is one TCR beta chain and its context. Its antigen is still unknown. The sample carries other DNA sequences with the same CDR3. The sample comes from a study of cytomegalovirus exposure and HLA in healthy donors. Study summary: Inside one of the first data releases sat 75 million to 100 million unique TCRs taken from HLA-typed donors.

Study-wide findings and caveats: Most TCR sequences proved rare, with some public TCRs found in many donors. Based on reports, TCR beta sequences accurately predicted HLA-A and HLA-B alleles for most subjects. With further analysis later on, most CMV-associated TCR beta chains appeared HLA-restricted.

The ends were cut back, 6 bases at V and 9 bases at J, with 15 bases in the middle. Looked up from germline, CDR1 is MDHEN and CDR2 is SYDVKM. CDR3 length: 13 amino acids. The PCR contained 60 Vbeta and 13 Jbeta primers. Sequencing used immunoSEQ multiplex PCR; TCRdb keeps in-frame clones, though not all of them. The data contain about 100,000 clones, roughly 76% of them seen just once; the ten biggest clones take up 4.1%. The sample taken for sequencing was PBMCs. This receptor was identified in a man in his forties in good health and CMV-seronegative. The gene calls are TRBV28 and TRBJ2-4; D remains ambiguous. The CDR3 coding sequence is TGTGCCAGCAGCCCTGCGGCCTCTCGCATTCAGTACTTC. It specifies CASSPAASRIQYF.